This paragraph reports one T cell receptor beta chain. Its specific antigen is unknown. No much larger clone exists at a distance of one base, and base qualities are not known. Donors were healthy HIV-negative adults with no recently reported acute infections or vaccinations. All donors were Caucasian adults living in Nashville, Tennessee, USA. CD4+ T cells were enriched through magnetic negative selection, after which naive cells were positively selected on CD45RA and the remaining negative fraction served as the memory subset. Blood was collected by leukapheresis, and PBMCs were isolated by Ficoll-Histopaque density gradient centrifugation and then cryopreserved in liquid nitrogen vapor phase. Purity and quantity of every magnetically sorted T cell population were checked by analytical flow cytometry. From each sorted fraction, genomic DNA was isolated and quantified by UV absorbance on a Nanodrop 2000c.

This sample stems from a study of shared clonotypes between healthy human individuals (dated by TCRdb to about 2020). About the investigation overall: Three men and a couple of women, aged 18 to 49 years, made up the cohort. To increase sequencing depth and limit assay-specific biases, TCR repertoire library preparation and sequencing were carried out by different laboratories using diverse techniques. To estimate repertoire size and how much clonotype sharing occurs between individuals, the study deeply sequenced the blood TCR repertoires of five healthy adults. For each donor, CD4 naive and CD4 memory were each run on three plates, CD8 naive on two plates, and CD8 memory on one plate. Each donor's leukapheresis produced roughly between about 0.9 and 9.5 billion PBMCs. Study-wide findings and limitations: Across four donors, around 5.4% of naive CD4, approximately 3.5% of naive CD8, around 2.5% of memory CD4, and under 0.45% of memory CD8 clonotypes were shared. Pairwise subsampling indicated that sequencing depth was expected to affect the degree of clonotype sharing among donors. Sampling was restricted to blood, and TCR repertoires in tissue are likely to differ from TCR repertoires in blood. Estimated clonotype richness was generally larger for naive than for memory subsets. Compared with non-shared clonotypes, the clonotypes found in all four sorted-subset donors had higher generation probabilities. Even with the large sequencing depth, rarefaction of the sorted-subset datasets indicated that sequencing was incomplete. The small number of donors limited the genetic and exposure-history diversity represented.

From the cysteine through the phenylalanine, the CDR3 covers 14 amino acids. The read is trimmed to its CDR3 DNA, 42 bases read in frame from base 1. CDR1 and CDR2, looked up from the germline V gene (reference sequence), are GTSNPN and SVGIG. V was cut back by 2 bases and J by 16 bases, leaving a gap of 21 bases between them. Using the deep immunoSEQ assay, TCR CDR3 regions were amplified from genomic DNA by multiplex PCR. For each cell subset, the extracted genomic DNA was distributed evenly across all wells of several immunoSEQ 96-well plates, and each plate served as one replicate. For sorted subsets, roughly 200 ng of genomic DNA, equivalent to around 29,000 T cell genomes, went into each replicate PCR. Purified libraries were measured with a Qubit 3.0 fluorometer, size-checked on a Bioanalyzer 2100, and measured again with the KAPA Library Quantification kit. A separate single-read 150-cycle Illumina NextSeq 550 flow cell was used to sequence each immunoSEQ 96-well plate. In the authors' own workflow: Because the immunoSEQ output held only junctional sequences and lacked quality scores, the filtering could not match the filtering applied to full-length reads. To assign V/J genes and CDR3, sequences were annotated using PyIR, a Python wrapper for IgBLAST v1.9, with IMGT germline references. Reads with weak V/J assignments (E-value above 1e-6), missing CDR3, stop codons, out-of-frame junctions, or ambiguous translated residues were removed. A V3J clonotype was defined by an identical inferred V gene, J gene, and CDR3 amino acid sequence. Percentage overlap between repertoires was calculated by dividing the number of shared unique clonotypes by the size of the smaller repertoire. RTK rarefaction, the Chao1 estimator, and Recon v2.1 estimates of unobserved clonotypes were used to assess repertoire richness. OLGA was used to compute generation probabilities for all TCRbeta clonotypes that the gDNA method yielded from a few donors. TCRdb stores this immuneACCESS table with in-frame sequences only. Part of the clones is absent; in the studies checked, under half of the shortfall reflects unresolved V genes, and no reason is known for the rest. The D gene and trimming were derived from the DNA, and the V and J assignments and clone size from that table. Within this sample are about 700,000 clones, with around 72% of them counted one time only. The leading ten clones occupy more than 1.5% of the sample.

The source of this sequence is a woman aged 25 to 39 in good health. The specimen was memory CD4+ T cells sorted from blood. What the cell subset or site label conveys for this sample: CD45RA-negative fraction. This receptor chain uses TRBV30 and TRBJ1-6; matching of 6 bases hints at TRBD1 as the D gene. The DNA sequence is TGTGCCTGGAGTCCCGGACAGATACTAGGTCTACTCCACTTT. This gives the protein CAWSPGQILGLLHF.